This T cell receptor beta chain is from a study of post-analysis software for immune sequencing data. Findings of the study overall: Strong co-clustering by F measure linked samples that shared a preparation batch. Patients used roughly five TRBV segments, including TRBV5-6, TRBV5-1 and TRBV20-1, more often than controls.

A remark on this clonotype: The antigen is unknown.

Germline-derived CDR1 and CDR2 are ENHRY and SYGVKD. With V trimmed by 10 bases and J by 7 bases, 17 bases remained unmatched. The CDR3 covers 16 residues. The authors incorporated unique molecular identifiers into the TCR beta cDNA libraries. In TCRdb, the PCR reads were re-called with MiXCR into one record per CDR3 protein. This table has approximately 770,000 distinct CDR3 sequences, around 46% appearing once. J is TRBJ1-4 and V is TRBV10-3, with TRBD1 identical over 8 bases. Material for sequencing was blood. This TCR was sampled from a girl aged 5-17 years with multiple sclerosis. In DNA form, the CDR3 reads TGTGCCACCACGGTCAGGGGGCGCGTGGAAGGTGAAAAACTGTTTTTT. It specifies CATTVRGRVEGEKLFF.